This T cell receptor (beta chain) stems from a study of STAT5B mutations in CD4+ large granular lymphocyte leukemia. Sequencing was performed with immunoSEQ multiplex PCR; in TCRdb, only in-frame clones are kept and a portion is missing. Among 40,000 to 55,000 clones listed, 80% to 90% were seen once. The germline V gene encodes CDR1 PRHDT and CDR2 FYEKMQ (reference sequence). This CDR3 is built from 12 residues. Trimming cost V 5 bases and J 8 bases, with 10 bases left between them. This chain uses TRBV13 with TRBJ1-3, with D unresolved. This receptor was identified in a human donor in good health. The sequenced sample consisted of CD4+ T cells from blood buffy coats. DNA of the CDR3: TGTGCCAGCAGCCCAAGGGCGGACACCATATATTTT. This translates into CASSPRADTIYF.